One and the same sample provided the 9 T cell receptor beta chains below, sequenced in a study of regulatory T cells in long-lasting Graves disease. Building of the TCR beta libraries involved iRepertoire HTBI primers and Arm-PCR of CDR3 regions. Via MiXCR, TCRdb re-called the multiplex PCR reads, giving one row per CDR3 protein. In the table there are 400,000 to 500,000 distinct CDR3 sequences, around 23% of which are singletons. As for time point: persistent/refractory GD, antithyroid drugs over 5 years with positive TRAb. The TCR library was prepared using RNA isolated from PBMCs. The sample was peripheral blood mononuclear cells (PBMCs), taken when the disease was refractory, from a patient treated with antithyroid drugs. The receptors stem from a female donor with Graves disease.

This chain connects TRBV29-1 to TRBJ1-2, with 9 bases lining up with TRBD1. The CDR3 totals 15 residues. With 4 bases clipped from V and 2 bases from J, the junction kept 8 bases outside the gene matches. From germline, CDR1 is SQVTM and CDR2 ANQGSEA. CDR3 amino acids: CSVAVSGTGNYGYTF. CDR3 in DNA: TGCAGCGTTGCCGTATCTGGGACAGGGAACTATGGCTACACCTTC. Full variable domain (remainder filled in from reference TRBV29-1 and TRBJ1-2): SAVISQKPSRDICQRGTSLTIQCQVDSQVTMMFWYRQQPGQSLTLIATANQGSEATYESGFVIDKFPISRPNLTFSTLTVSNMSPEDSSIYLCSVAVSGTGNYGYTFGSGTRLTVV.

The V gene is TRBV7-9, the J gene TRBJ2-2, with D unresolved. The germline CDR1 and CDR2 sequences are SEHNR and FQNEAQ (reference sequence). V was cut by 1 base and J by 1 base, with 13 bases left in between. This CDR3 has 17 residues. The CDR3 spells CASSLVLLKRNTGELFF. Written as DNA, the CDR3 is TGTGCCAGCAGCTTAGTGTTATTGAAGCGGAACACCGGGGAGCTGTTTTTT. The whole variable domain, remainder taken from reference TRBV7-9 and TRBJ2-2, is DTGVSQNPRHKITKRGQNVTFRCDPISEHNRLYWYRQTLGQGPEFLTYFQNEAQLEKSRLLSDRFSAERPKGSFSTLEIQRTEQGDSAMYLCASSLVLLKRNTGELFFGEGSRLTVL.

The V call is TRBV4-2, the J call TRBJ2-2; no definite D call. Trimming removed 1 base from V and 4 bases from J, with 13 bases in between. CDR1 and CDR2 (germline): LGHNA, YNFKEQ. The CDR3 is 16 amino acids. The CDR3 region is CASSQGASVGTGELFF. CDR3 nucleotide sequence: TGTGCCAGCAGCCAAGGAGCGTCAGTAGGCACCGGGGAGCTGTTTTTT.

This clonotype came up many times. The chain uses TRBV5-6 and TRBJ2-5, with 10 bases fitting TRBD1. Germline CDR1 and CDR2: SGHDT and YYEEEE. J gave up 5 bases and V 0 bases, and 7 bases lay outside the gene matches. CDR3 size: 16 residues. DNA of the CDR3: TGTGCCAGCAGCTTGGGACAGGGGGCGAGCTTGGAGACCCAGTACTTC. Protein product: CASSLGQGASLETQYF. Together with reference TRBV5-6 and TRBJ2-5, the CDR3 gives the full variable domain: DAGVTQSPTHLIKTRGQQVTLRCSPKSGHDTVSWYQQALGQGPQFIFQYYEEEERQRGNFPDRFSGHQFPNYSSELNVNALLLGDSALYLCASSLGQGASLETQYFGPGTRLLVL.

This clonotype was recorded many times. The chain's CDR3 is CASSFGDRDEKLFF. The CDR3 bases are TGTGCCAGCAGTTTTGGGGACAGGGATGAAAAACTGTTTTTT. The V call is TRBV27, the J call TRBJ1-4; 9 nucleotides align to TRBD1. V lost 3 bases and J lost 6; bases outside the gene matches: 2. The V gene's germline CDR1 is MNHEY and CDR2 SMNVEV (reference sequence). CDR3 size: 14 residues. The whole variable domain, remainder taken from reference TRBV27 and TRBJ1-4, is EAQVTQNPRYLITVTGKKLTVTCSQNMNHEYMSWYRQDPGLGLRQIYYSMNVEVTDKGDVPEGYKVSRKEKRNFPLILESPSPNQTSLYFCASSFGDRDEKLFFGSGTQLSVL.

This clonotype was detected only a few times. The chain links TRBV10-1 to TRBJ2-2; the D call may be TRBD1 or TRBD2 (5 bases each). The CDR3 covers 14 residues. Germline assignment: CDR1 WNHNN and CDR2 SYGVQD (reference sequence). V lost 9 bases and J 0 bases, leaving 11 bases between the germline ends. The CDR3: CARHGGANTGELFF. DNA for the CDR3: TGCGCCAGACATGGGGGTGCGAACACCGGGGAGCTGTTTTTT.

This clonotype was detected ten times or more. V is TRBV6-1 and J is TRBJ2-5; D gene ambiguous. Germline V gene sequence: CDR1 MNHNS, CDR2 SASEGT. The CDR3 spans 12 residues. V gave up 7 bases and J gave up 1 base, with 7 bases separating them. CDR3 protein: CASNRVQETQYF. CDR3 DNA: TGTGCCAGCAACCGGGTCCAAGAGACCCAGTACTTC.

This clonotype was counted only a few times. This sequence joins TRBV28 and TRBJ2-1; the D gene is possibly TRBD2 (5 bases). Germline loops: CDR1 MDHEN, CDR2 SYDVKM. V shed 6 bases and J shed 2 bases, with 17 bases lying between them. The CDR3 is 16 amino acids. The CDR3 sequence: CASSRLGAGTYNEQFF. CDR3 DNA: TGTGCCAGCAGCCGCTTAGGAGCCGGGACCTACAATGAGCAGTTCTTC.

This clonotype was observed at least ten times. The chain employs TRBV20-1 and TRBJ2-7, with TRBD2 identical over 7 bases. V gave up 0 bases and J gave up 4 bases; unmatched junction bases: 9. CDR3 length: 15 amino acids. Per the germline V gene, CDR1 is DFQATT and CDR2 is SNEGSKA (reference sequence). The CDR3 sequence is CSARDLVGGPYEQYF. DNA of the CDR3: TGCAGTGCTAGAGATCTCGTGGGAGGGCCTTACGAGCAGTACTTC.